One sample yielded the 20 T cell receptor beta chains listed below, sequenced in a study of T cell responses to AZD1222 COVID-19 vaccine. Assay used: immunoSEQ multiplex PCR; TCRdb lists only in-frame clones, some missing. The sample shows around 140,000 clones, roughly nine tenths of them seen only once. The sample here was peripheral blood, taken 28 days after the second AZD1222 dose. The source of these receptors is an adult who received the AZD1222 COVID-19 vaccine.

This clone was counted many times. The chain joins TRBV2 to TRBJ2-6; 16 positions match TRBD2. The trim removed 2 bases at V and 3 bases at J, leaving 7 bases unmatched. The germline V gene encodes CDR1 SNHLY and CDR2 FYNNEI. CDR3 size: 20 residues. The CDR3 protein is CASSEWGTSGRAGGANVLTF. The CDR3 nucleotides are TGTGCCAGCAGTGAATGGGGGACTAGCGGGAGGGCCGGTGGGGCCAACGTCCTGACTTTC.

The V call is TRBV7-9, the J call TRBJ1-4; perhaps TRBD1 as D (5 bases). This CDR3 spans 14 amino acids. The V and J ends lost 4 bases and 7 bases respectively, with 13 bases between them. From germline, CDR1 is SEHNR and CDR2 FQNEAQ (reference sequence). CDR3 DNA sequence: TGTGCCAGCAGCTCCCCCGGGGCAGGTGAAAAACTGTTTTTT. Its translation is CASSSPGAGEKLFF.

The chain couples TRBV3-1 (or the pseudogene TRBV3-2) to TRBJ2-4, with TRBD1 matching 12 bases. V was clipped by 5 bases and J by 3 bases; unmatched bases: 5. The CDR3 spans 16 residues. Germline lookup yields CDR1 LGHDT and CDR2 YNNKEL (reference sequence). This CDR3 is CASSEGTGGHKNIQYF. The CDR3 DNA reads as TGTGCCAGCAGCGAAGGGACAGGGGGCCACAAAAACATTCAGTACTTC.

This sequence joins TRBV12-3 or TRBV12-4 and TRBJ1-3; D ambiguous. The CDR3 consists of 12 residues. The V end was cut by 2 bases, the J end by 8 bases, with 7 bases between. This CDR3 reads CASSLSGDTIYF. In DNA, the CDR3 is TGTGCCAGCAGTTTATCCGGGGACACCATATATTTT.

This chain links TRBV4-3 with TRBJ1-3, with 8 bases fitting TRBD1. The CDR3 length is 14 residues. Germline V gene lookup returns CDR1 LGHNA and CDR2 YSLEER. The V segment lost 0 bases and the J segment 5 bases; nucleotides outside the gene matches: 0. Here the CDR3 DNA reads TGCGCCAGCAGCCAAGACAGGGGGCGAAACACCATATATTTT. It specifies CASSQDRGRNTIYF.

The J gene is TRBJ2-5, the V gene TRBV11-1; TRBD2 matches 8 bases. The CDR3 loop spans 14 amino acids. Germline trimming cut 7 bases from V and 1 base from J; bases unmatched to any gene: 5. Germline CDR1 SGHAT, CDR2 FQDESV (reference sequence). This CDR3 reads CASTRRGVQETQYF. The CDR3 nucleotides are TGTGCCAGCACGCGGCGGGGGGTCCAAGAGACCCAGTACTTC. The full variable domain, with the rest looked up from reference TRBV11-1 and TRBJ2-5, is EAEVAQSPRYKITEKSQAVAFWCDPISGHATLYWYRQILGQGPELLVQFQDESVVDDSQLPKDRFSAERLKGVDSTLKIQPAELGDSAMYLCASTRRGVQETQYFGPGTRLLVL.

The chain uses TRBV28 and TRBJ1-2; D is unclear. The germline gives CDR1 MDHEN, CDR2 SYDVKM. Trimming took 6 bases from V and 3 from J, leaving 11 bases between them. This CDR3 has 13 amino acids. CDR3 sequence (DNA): TGTGCCAGCAGCCCAGGCACAGACTATGGCTACACCTTC. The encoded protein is CASSPGTDYGYTF.

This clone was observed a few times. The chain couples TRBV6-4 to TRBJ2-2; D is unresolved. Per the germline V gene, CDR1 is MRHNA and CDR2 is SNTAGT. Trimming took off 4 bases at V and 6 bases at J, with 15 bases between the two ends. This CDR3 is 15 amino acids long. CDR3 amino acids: CASSVGPSTAGELFF. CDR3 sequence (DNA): TGTGCCAGCAGTGTAGGGCCGAGTACCGCCGGGGAGCTGTTTTTT.

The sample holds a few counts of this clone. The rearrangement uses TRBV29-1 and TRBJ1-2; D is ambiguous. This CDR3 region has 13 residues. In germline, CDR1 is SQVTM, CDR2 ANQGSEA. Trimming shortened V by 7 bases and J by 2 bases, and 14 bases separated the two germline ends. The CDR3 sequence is CSAEGELNYGYTF. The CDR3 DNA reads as TGCAGCGCCGAGGGAGAACTAAACTATGGCTACACCTTC.

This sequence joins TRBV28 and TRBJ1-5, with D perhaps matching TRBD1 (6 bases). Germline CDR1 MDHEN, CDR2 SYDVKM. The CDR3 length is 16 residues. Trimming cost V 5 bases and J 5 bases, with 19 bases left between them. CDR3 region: CASSLGLMGGHQPQHF. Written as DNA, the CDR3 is TGTGCCAGCAGTCTTGGGCTCATGGGGGGGCATCAGCCCCAGCATTTT.

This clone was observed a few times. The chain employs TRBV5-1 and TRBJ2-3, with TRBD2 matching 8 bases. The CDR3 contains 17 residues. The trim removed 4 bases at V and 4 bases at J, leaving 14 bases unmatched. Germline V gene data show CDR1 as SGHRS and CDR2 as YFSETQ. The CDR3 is CASSPGWAGGSPDTQYF. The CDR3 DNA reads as TGCGCCAGCAGCCCCGGATGGGCGGGGGGTTCCCCAGATACGCAGTATTTT.

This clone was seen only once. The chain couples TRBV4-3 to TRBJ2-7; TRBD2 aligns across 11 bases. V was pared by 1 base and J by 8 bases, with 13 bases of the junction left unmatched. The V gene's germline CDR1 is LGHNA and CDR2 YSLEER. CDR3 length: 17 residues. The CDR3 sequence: CASSQVALAGGGNQQYF. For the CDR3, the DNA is TGCGCCAGCAGCCAAGTAGCGCTAGCGGGAGGCGGCAACCAGCAGTACTTC.

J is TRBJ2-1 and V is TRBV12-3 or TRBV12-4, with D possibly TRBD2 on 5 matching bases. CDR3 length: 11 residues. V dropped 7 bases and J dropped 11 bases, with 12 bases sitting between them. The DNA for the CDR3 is TGTGCCAGCACGGGGTCTGTCCAGCAGTTCTTC. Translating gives CASTGSVQQFF.

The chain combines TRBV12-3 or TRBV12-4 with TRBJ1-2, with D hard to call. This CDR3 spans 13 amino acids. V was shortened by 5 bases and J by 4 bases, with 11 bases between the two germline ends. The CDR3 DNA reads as TGTGCCAGCAGTAGGACCCTAGGCTATGGCTACACCTTC. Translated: CASSRTLGYGYTF.

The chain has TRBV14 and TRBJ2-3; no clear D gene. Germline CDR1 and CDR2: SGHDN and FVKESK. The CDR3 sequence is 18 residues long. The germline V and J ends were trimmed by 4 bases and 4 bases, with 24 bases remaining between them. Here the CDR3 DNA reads TGTGCCAGCAGCCGATACCCCCGGGCCCCCGGCTTGGCAGATACGCAGTATTTT. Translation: CASSRYPRAPGLADTQYF.

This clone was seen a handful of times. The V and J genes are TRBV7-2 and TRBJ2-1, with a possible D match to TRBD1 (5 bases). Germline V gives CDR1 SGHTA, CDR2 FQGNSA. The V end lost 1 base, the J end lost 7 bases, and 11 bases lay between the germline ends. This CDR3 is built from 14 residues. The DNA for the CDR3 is TGTGCCAGCAGCTTAGTTCAGGGTAGGAATGAGCAGTTCTTC. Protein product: CASSLVQGRNEQFF.

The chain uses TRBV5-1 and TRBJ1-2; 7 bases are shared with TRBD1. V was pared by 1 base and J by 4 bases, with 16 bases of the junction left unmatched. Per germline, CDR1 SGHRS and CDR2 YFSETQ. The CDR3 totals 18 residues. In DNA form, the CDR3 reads TGCGCCAGCAGCTTGTTTTCGGGACAGACGACAAATACCTATGGCTACACCTTC. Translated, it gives CASSLFSGQTTNTYGYTF.

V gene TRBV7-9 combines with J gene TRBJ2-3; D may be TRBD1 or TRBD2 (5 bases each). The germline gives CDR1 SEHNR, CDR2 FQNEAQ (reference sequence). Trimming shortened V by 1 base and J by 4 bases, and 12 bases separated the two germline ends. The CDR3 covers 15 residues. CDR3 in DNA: TGTGCCAGCAGCTTAGTCCGGGGCCTCGCAGATACGCAGTATTTT. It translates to CASSLVRGLADTQYF.

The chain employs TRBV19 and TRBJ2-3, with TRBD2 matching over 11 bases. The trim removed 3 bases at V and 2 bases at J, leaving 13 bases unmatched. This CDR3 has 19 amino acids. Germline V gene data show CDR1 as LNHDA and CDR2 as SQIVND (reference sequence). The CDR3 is CASSMGWQGLADPTDTQYF. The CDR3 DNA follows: TGTGCCAGTAGTATGGGATGGCAGGGACTAGCGGACCCCACAGATACGCAGTATTTT.

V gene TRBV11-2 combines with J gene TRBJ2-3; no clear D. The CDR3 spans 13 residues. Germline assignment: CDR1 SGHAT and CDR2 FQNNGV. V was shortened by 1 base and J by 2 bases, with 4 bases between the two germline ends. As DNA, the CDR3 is TGTGCCAGCAGCTTAGGCCCCACAGATACGCAGTATTTT. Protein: CASSLGPTDTQYF.